The present TCR beta chain was sequenced within a study of T cell responses to AZD1222 COVID-19 vaccine. The study, taken as a whole, reports: Repertoire collection took place solely once the T cell response had peaked. CD4 TCRs associated with vaccination spanned spike, dominating at 160-218 and 743-854. Nearly half of unique spike-specific TCRs reportedly avoided B.1.351 and B.1.1.7 mutated regions. Only a handful of AZD1222 recipients, roughly 6 in all, had baseline seropositivity.

Measured with immunoSEQ multiplex PCR; TCRdb has only the in-frame clones, and not every one. The table lists more than 140,000 clones, approximately 89% of them singletons. Details on this clone: Its antigen is unknown.

Per germline, CDR1 SNHLY and CDR2 FYNNEI. This CDR3 spans 14 amino acids. Between the trimmed V and J ends, which lost 5 bases and 3 bases, there was a span of 14 bases. Sequencing used peripheral blood, obtained on day 0 of MenACWY control vaccination. The chain recombines TRBV2 with TRBJ2-7, with a weak D call TRBD1 (6 bases). This TCR was recovered from an adult in good health. The CDR3 sequence: CASSQTGLGYEQYF. The CDR3 nucleotides are TGTGCCAGCAGTCAGACAGGCTTGGGCTACGAGCAGTACTTC.